This T cell receptor beta chain was captured by sequencing in a study of T cell repertoires in cytomegalovirus infection. Overall study context: Used in the study were CMV epitopes, some recently identified and HLA-C-restricted, others well-studied and HLA-B-restricted. An indication of both CMV infection and matching HLA type came from public TCR beta signatures.

General study points: HLA-C-restricted TCR beta clonotypes specific for CMV led the ex vivo response.

On this clonotype itself: Its antigen remains unidentified.

CDR3 length equals 15 residues. V was pared by 2 bases and J by 4 bases, with 14 bases between. CDR1 is SGHNT and CDR2 is YENEEA in the germline V gene. In TCRdb, the reads were re-called with MiXCR into one record per CDR3 protein. The profile shows just under 500,000 distinct CDR3 sequences, 25% to 35% of them singletons. The rearrangement uses TRBV11-3 and TRBJ1-1, with D tentatively TRBD1 (5 bases). The source material was cultured PBMCs, sampled from culture after CMV antigen stimulation. The receptor's source is a human donor in good health (CMV status not recorded). Some clones in this sample may be carry-over from other donors' samples. The CDR3, as DNA: TGTGCCAGCAGCTTATGGGGGAATGCAGGCACTGAAGCTTTCTTT. This sequence encodes CASSLWGNAGTEAFF.